The subject of this entry is one T cell receptor beta chain. Primers for the PCR totalled 60 Vbeta and 13 Jbeta. The method was immunoSEQ multiplex PCR; TCRdb's version includes in-frame clones alone and lacks a portion of them. The sample has 100,000 to 150,000 clones; over 75% are singletons. V lost 0 bases, J lost 0 bases, and 5 bases stayed unmatched. The CDR3 loop spans 18 amino acids. Germline loops: CDR1 SGHNT, CDR2 YENEEA. The data originate from a study of cytomegalovirus exposure and HLA in healthy donors. Sequencing was carried out using PBMCs. This clonotype originated in a man younger than 35 in good health and CMV-seropositive. The chain carries TRBV11-3 and TRBJ2-1; 10 positions agree with TRBD2. The CDR3 region has the DNA TGTGCCAGCAGCTTAGATGCGGCTAGCGGGAGCTCCTACAATGAGCAGTTCTTC. Protein product: CASSLDAASGSSYNEQFF.